The 10 T cell receptor beta chains given below trace back to one sample, sequenced in a study of T cells expressing NK-cell markers. With the 5' RACE reads reprocessed, TCRdb shows one record per CDR3 protein and no DNA. This sample's clone table lists about 150,000 distinct CDR3 sequences. Input material: blood T cells: a sorted CD56 or NKG2C T cell subset, CD4+ or CD8+ T cells, or bulk PBMC T cells (not recorded which). The receptors come from a woman between 45 and 60 years old in good health.

The chain carries TRBV20-1 and TRBJ2-7; absent DNA, TCRdb's TRBD1 call cannot be checked. Germline V gives CDR1 DFQATT, CDR2 SNEGSKA (reference sequence). This CDR3 has 13 amino acids. The CDR3 is CSVRGDNSYEQYF.

The genes are TRBV2 and TRBJ2-1; the D gene TCRdb calls, TRBD2, cannot be checked with no DNA. This CDR3 has 16 residues. Germline lookup yields CDR1 SNHLY and CDR2 FYNNEI. The chain's CDR3 is CASSRILAQTYNEQFF.

The genes are TRBV2 and TRBJ1-1. The CDR3 has 12 amino acids. Per the germline V gene, CDR1 is SNHLY and CDR2 is FYNNEI. The CDR3 here is CASVRRNTEAFF.

The J gene is TRBJ2-1, the V gene TRBV24-1. Germline V lookup: CDR1 KGHDR, CDR2 SFDVKD. This CDR3 region has 15 residues. CDR3 sequence: CATSDRRGTYNEQFF.

This chain joins TRBV7-2 and TRBJ2-1; there is no DNA to check the TCRdb D call of TRBD1. CDR1 is SGHTA, CDR2 FQGNSA, per germline. The CDR3 totals 17 residues. This CDR3 is CASSLPRDISSYNEQFF.

The CDR3 loop reads CARGGGGPQETQYF. V and J are TRBV2 and TRBJ2-5; TCRdb selects TRBD2, and the lack of DNA leaves this call unchecked. This CDR3 is 14 amino acids long. Germline V gene sequence: CDR1 SNHLY, CDR2 FYNNEI.

The chain employs TRBV10-1 and TRBJ2-1; TCRdb indicates TRBD1, and absent DNA this call remains unverified. Germline values: CDR1 WNHNN, CDR2 SYGVQD (reference sequence). The CDR3 totals 13 residues. The CDR3 reads CASSANGANEQFF.

The chain links TRBV11-3 to TRBJ2-6; the TRBD1 assignment by TCRdb is unverifiable without DNA. The CDR3 runs to 15 residues. CDR1 is SGHNT and CDR2 is YENEEA in the germline V gene. The CDR3 loop is CASTTLGAGANVLTF. The whole variable domain, filled in from reference TRBV11-3 and TRBJ2-6, reads EAGVVQSPRYKIIEKKQPVAFWCNPISGHNTLYWYLQNLGQGPELLIRYENEEAVDDSQLPKDRFSAERLKGVDSTLKIQPAELGDSAVYLCASTTLGAGANVLTFGAGSRLTVL.

V usage is TRBV27 and J usage is TRBJ2-1; the D call from TCRdb, TRBD1, cannot be confirmed without DNA. Germline-derived CDR1 and CDR2 are MNHEY and SMNVEV (reference sequence). CDR3 size: 15 residues. The CDR3 is CASSLAGGGYNEQFF.

This chain connects TRBV6-5 to TRBJ2-1; the TCRdb call, TRBD2, lacks DNA for checking. This CDR3 spans 16 amino acids. Germline V gives CDR1 MNHEY, CDR2 SVGAGI. The CDR3 reads CASSYSKGLDLNEQFF.